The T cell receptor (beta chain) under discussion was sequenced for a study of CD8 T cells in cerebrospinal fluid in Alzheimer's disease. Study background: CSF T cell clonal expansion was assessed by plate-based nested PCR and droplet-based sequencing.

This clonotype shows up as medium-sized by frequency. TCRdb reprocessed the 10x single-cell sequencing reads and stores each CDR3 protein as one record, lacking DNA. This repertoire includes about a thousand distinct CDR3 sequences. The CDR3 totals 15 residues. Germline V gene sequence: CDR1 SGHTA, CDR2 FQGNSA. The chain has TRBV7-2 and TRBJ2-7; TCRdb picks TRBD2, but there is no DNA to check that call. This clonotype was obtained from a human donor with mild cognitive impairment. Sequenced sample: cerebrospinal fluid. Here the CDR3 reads CASSSSGGSSYEQYF.